This T cell receptor beta chain is from a study of T-cell reconstitution after alpha-beta-depleted transplantation in children. This clonotype was seen only a few times. Unique molecular identifiers were used to barcode this TCRbeta library. TCRdb recomputed calls from the PCR reads with MiXCR, one row per CDR3 protein. The sample has over 400,000 distinct CDR3 sequences; around 12% are singletons. This receptor was taken from a human donor who donated a stem cell graft to a child with combined immunodeficiency. Sequences were derived from PBMCs from the stem cell graft donor, sampled from the stem cell graft.

For the CDR3, the DNA is TGCAGTGCTCACCCCCCTAGCGGGAAATCCTACGAGCAGTACTTC. The encoded protein is CSAHPPSGKSYEQYF. The V and J genes are TRBV20-1 and TRBJ2-7, with 9 bases that match TRBD2. With 5 bases clipped from V and 1 base from J, the junction kept 9 bases outside the gene matches. The CDR3 runs to 15 residues. The germline gives CDR1 DFQATT, CDR2 SNEGSKA (reference sequence).